This T cell receptor beta chain is drawn from a study of blood T cell repertoires in COVID-19. Method: immunoSEQ multiplex PCR; TCRdb's copy keeps in-frame clones and lacks some. The table records more than 110,000 clones, 85% of them present only once. The CDR3 is 12 residues long. Germline trimming cut 5 bases from V and 5 bases from J; bases unmatched to any gene: 0. The receptor's source is a man aged 50 to 59 with acute or convalescent COVID-19. The sample consisted of peripheral blood. The genes are TRBV12-3 or TRBV12-4 and TRBJ2-5; TRBD1 aligns across 9 bases. CDR3 loop: CASSTGGETQYF. For the CDR3, the DNA is TGTGCCAGCAGTACAGGGGGCGAGACCCAGTACTTC.